One sample yielded the 5 T cell receptor beta chains listed below, sequenced in a study of identical twins listed by TCRdb under 2016. Libraries were constructed by 5' RACE. For sequencing, an Illumina HiSeq 2000 was employed. The raw public data were reprocessed by TCRdb itself: fastp quality trimming at Q25, MiXCR clonotype calling, in-frame beta chains only. Identical CDR3 protein sequences are pooled into one entry, listed with their most common genes and DNA. The sample table records around 480,000 distinct CDR3 sequences; roughly an eighth of these occur just once. The top ten constitute about 0.94% of the sample. This sample also belongs to another study, concerning yellow fever vaccine responses in identical twins.

Material for sequencing was CD4+ T cells sorted from blood. These receptors were obtained from a woman between 18 and 29 years old in good health.

The sample holds many counts of this clonotype. The chain has TRBV28 and TRBJ2-7; 7 bases match TRBD1. With 7 bases clipped from V and 2 bases from J, the junction kept 2 bases outside the gene matches. This CDR3 comprises 12 residues. Germline V gene data show CDR1 as MDHEN and CDR2 as SYDVKM. The CDR3 is CASKGQPYEQYF. CDR3 DNA sequence: TGTGCCAGCAAGGGACAGCCCTACGAGCAGTACTTC.

CDR3 protein: CASSPVGVRAYEQYF. The CDR3 DNA follows: TGTGCCAGCAGCCCAGTCGGGGTTAGGGCTTACGAGCAGTACTTC. The chain carries TRBV7-2 and TRBJ2-7; D is possibly TRBD2 (5 bases). This CDR3 spans 15 amino acids. CDR1 is SGHTA, CDR2 FQGNSA, per germline. V gave up 5 bases and J gave up 4 bases, with 18 bases separating them.

This clonotype was counted only a few times. The chain is built from TRBV11-3 and TRBJ1-1; 12 positions agree with TRBD1. Germline V gene data show CDR1 as SGHNT and CDR2 as YENEEA. With V trimmed by 5 bases and J by 8 bases, 6 bases remained unmatched. The CDR3 runs to 14 residues. The DNA of the CDR3 is TGTGCCAGCAGCCCTGCCGGGACAGGGGGCGAAGCTTTCTTT. It specifies CASSPAGTGGEAFF.

This clonotype appeared a few times. V is TRBV5-1 and J is TRBJ2-7, with a possible D match to TRBD2 (6 bases). The CDR3 spans 15 residues. The germline V gene has CDR1 SGHRS and CDR2 YFSETQ. The germline V and J ends were trimmed by 4 bases and 2 bases, with 16 bases remaining between them. The DNA for the CDR3 is TGCGCCAGCAGCCCAGCCGGGACTGGGACCTACGAGCAGTACTTC. As protein: CASSPAGTGTYEQYF.

This clonotype has only a few counts. This chain links TRBV20-1 with TRBJ2-7; D might be TRBD2 (6 bases). The germline V gene has CDR1 DFQATT and CDR2 SNEGSKA (reference sequence). The length of the CDR3 is 14 residues. V lost 6 bases, J lost 3 bases, and 18 bases lay in between. As DNA, the CDR3 is TGCAGTGCAGCTGGCGGGGCAATCGTCTACGAGCAGTACTTC. Translating gives CSAAGGAIVYEQYF.